What follows are 7 T cell receptor beta chains derived from one specimen sequenced in a study of T cell responses to AZD1222 COVID-19 vaccine. Libraries were prepared by immunoSEQ multiplex PCR; TCRdb keeps only in-frame clonotypes and omits some of them. Of 150,000 to 200,000 clones in the sample, just over 90% are singletons; the top ten hold less than 4.5%. The material was peripheral blood, obtained 28 days after the second dose of the MenACWY control vaccine. Receptors originate from an adult who received the MenACWY meningococcal vaccine as a control.

This rearrangement joins TRBV28 to TRBJ1-2, with D perhaps TRBD1 (5 bases). CDR1 and CDR2 from the germline V gene are MDHEN and SYDVKM. The CDR3 has 13 amino acids. Trimming removed 7 bases from V and 6 bases from J, with 15 bases in between. The CDR3 spells CASIKGPGDGYTF. The DNA of the CDR3 is TGTGCCAGCATAAAAGGCCCGGGGGATGGCTACACCTTC.

The chain's CDR3 is CASSLTGGRTYEQYF. The DNA for the CDR3 is TGCGCCAGCAGCCTTACAGGGGGCCGAACCTACGAGCAGTACTTC. The chain couples TRBV5-1 to TRBJ2-7; 9 bases fit TRBD1. Per the germline V gene, CDR1 is SGHRS and CDR2 is YFSETQ. The CDR3 is 15 residues long. The junction had 7 bases not matched to a gene; V was cut back by 4 bases and J by 2 bases.

V usage is TRBV14 and J usage is TRBJ2-1; possible D gene TRBD1, 5 bases. This CDR3 region has 17 residues. Trimming removed 0 bases at V and 8 bases at J, with 20 bases between. The germline V gene has CDR1 SGHDN and CDR2 FVKESK. The CDR3 DNA reads TGTGCCAGCAGCCAAGAGAAGGGGCGCGGAACTATCCATGAGCAGTTCTTC. Its protein product is CASSQEKGRGTIHEQFF.

This clone was seen a few times. The same CDR3 arises from other DNA sequences in this sample as well. The J gene is TRBJ2-5, the V gene TRBV20-1; D is undetermined. With 2 bases removed from V and 3 bases from J, the gap between germline ends came to 4 bases. This CDR3 contains 11 residues. Germline V CDR1 and CDR2: DFQATT, SNEGSKA (reference sequence). This chain's CDR3 is CSARPEETQYF. The CDR3 nucleotides read TGCAGTGCTAGACCGGAAGAGACCCAGTACTTC.

Details on this clone: Its ends do not fully match the called genes, so a read error is possible. This chain joins TRBV30 and TRBJ2-7, with 9 positions matching TRBD2. This CDR3 is built from 14 residues. CDR1 and CDR2 (germline): GTSNPN, SVGIG (reference sequence). CDR3 nucleotide sequence: TGTGCCTGGAGTGTAGGGCTAGCGGGGCACGAACAGTACTTC. This gives the protein CAWSVGLAGHEQYF.

V usage is TRBV25-1 and J usage is TRBJ1-2; the D gene is possibly TRBD1 (6 bases). Germline CDR1 reads MGHDK; CDR2 reads SYGVNS. V was trimmed by 3 bases and J by 8 bases, leaving 22 bases between them. The CDR3 loop spans 16 amino acids. CDR3 protein: CASSEGGAPGAQGYTF. CDR3 DNA sequence: TGTGCCAGCAGTGAGGGGGGGGCTCCCGGAGCCCAAGGCTACACCTTC.

The chain is built from TRBV30 and TRBJ2-7, with D perhaps matching TRBD1 (5 bases). The V end lost 7 bases, the J end lost 2 bases, and 15 bases lay between the germline ends. Germline V gene data show CDR1 as GTSNPN and CDR2 as SVGIG (reference sequence). The CDR3 sequence is 13 residues long. The CDR3 protein is CASSRVGPYEQYF. CDR3 coding DNA: TGTGCCTCCAGCAGGGTAGGCCCCTACGAGCAGTACTTC.